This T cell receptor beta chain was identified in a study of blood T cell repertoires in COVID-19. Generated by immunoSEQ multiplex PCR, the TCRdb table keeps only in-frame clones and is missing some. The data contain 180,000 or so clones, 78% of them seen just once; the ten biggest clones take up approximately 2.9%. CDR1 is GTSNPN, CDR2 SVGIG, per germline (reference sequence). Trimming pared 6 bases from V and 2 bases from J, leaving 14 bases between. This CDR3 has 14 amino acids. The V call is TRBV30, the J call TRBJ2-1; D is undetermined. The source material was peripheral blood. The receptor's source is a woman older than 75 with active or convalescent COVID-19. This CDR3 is CACPKSETYNEQFF. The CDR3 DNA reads TGTGCCTGTCCCAAAAGTGAGACCTACAATGAGCAGTTCTTC.